Listed below are T cell receptor beta chains from one sample, sequenced in a study of blood T cell repertoires in COVID-19. TCRdb's table, derived via immunoSEQ multiplex PCR, lists solely in-frame clones and lacks some. The sample carries 300,000 to 400,000 clones, around 87% recorded once. Sequencing was performed on peripheral blood. Every receptor here comes from a woman aged 50 to 60 who had recovered from COVID-19. The CDR3 runs from the conserved cysteine through the conserved F or W. D genes are given only for firm matches. The size of a clone is reported for some rows only, either as once, few or many, or as a class for expanded clones.

V gene	clone size	J gene	D gene	CDR3 DNA	CDR3 protein
TRBV7-2	.	TRBJ2-2	TRBD1	TGTGCCAGCAGCTTACAGGGGGCGCGCACCGGGGAGCTGTTTTTT	CASSLQGARTGELFF
TRBV5-1	.	TRBJ2-3	TRBD1	TGCGCCAGCAGCTCAGGACAGGGGGCGCCCCCAGATACGCAGTATTTT	CASSSGQGAPPDTQYF
TRBV28	once	TRBJ2-3	TRBD2	TGTGCCAGCACGACTAGCGGGAGCGGGGATACGCAGTATTTT	CASTTSGSGDTQYF
TRBV28	.	TRBJ1-5	.	TGTGCCAGCAACCCATTGGAGGGCAGTAATCAGCCCCAGCATTTT	CASNPLEGSNQPQHF
TRBV7-2	.	TRBJ2-7	TRBD2	TGTGCCAGCAGGCCGGGGGGAGGGGACTACGAGCAGTACTTC	CASRPGGGDYEQYF
TRBV28	.	TRBJ1-2	.	TGTGCCAGCAGTATCGGGACACTTGCTGGCTACACCTTC	CASSIGTLAGYTF
TRBV14	.	TRBJ2-3	.	TGTGCCAGCAGCCAAGAGGGGGGGCCCACAGATACGCAGTATTTT	CASSQEGGPTDTQYF
TRBV3-1/TRBV3-2	.	TRBJ2-7	TRBD2	TGTGCCAGCAGCAGACTTAGCGGGAGGGGCGAGTACTTC	CASSRLSGRGEYF
TRBV4-1	.	TRBJ2-5	.	TGCGCCAGCAGCCAATACGCAGGGTTACGAGAGACCCAGTACTTC	CASSQYAGLRETQYF
TRBV19	.	TRBJ2-1	TRBD2	TGTGCCAGTAACCTAGCGGCCGGCTCCTACAATGAGCAGTTCTTC	CASNLAAGSYNEQFF
TRBV5-1	.	TRBJ2-3	TRBD1	TGCGCCAGCAGAAGGGACAGGGCGTCAGATACGCAGTATTTT	CASRRDRASDTQYF
TRBV7-4	.	TRBJ1-3	.	TGTGCCAGCACATCTTCCGGGGGGCTGGACTCTGGAAACACCATATATTTT	CASTSSGGLDSGNTIYF
TRBV6-2/TRBV6-3	.	TRBJ2-1	.	TGTGCCAGCACCCCCTTACCAGCGGGTTCCTACAATGAGCAGTTCTTC	CASTPLPAGSYNEQFF
TRBV30	.	TRBJ2-1	.	TGTGCCTGGAGTGTGGGGCATTTAGAAGAGCAGTTCTTC	CAWSVGHLEEQFF
TRBV4-3	.	TRBJ2-1	.	TGCGCCAGCAGCCAAGATCGATGGGCCTATGAGCAGTTCTTC	CASSQDRWAYEQFF
TRBV9	.	TRBJ2-1	TRBD2	TGTGCCAGCAGCGTAGACCCGGGAGGGCCGTCCTACAATGAGCAGTTCTTC	CASSVDPGGPSYNEQFF
TRBV28	.	TRBJ2-4	TRBD1	TGTGCCAGCAGTTTCCCCAGGGGGCCCCTAGCCAAAAACATTCAGTACTTC	CASSFPRGPLAKNIQYF
TRBV29-1	.	TRBJ1-2	TRBD1	TGCAGCGTTGAAAAGGGGAACCGGGACAGGGGGAGAGGCTACACCTTC	CSVEKGNRDRGRGYTF
TRBV2	.	TRBJ1-1	.	TGTGCCAGCAGTAATACTGCTCTAGGAGCTTTCTTT	CASSNTALGAFF
TRBV3-1/TRBV3-2	.	TRBJ1-4	TRBD1	TGTGCCAGCAGCTACGGATCGGGACAGATGAATGAAAAACTGTTTTTT	CASSYGSGQMNEKLFF
TRBV9	.	TRBJ2-7	.	TGTGCCAGCAGCTTTACCTACGAGCAGTACTTC	CASSFTYEQYF
TRBV6-1	.	TRBJ2-7	TRBD2	TGTGCCAGCAGTGAAGCAACTAGCGGGAGCTACGAGCAGTACTTC	CASSEATSGSYEQYF
TRBV10-3	.	TRBJ2-5	TRBD1	TGTGCCATCAGTGCGGGGACAGGGGGCCTAGAGACCCAGTACTTC	CAISAGTGGLETQYF
TRBV7-9	.	TRBJ2-4	TRBD2	TGTGCCAGCAGCAAGCGACTAGCGGGAGGAGGCAAAAACATTCAGTACTTC	CASSKRLAGGGKNIQYF
TRBV6-1	.	TRBJ2-1	TRBD2	TGTGCCAGCAGTGACTACCTAGCGGGAGGGCGCAATGAGCAGTTCTTC	CASSDYLAGGRNEQFF
TRBV7-3	once	TRBJ2-3	TRBD2	TGTGCCAGCAGCTTAGCGGGAGGTTTATCAGATACGCAGTATTTT	CASSLAGGLSDTQYF
TRBV5-5	.	TRBJ1-3	TRBD1	TGTGCCAGCAGCCCAACAGGGGTGAGGGGAAACACCATATATTTT	CASSPTGVRGNTIYF
TRBV2	.	TRBJ1-5	TRBD1	TGTGCCAGCAGTGTTAACCGGGACAGGAATCAGCCCCAGCATTTT	CASSVNRDRNQPQHF
TRBV9	.	TRBJ2-1	TRBD2	TGTGCCAGCAGCGTAGGACTAGCGGGCAGCTCCTACAATGAGCAGTTCTTC	CASSVGLAGSSYNEQFF
TRBV6-6	once	TRBJ2-2	TRBD2	TGTGCCAGCAGTTATGAAGCGGGAGTATCCGGGGAGCTGTTTTTT	CASSYEAGVSGELFF
TRBV28	.	TRBJ1-1	.	TGTGCCAGCAGTTTCCAATTGAACACTGAAGCTTTCTTT	CASSFQLNTEAFF
TRBV11-2	.	TRBJ2-1	TRBD2	TGTGCCAGCAGACCAGCGGGGGTATCCTACAATGAGCAGTTCTTC	CASRPAGVSYNEQFF
TRBV9	.	TRBJ2-7	TRBD2	TGTGCCAGCAGCGATGGGACTAGTGGCTTCTACGAGCAGTACTTC	CASSDGTSGFYEQYF
TRBV10-3	.	TRBJ1-1	.	TGTGCCATCAGTGAGTCTGAGGGTCTCAGAGCTTTCTTT	CAISESEGLRAFF
TRBV4-3	.	TRBJ1-6	TRBD1	TGCGCCAGCAGCCAAGATACGGACAGGAATTCACCCCTCCACTTT	CASSQDTDRNSPLHF
TRBV2	.	TRBJ2-7	TRBD2	TGTGCCAGCAGTGGACTGCGGGAGAGGTCTTACGAGCAGTACTTC	CASSGLRERSYEQYF
TRBV5-4	.	TRBJ2-7	.	TGTGCCAGCAGCTCACGAGGACTCAAACCATACGAGCAGTACTTC	CASSSRGLKPYEQYF
TRBV19	.	TRBJ1-5	TRBD1	TGTGCCAGTAGTTTTAGCGGACAGGGGGCTCTTCAGGGCAATCAGCCCCAGCATTTT	CASSFSGQGALQGNQPQHF
TRBV7-8	.	TRBJ1-2	.	TGTGCCAGCAGCTTAACAAGGGGAAGTTTTAATGGCTACACCTTC	CASSLTRGSFNGYTF
TRBV7-2	.	TRBJ1-4	TRBD1	TGTGCCAGCAGCTTAGCCCGGACAGGGACTAATGAAAAACTGTTTTTT	CASSLARTGTNEKLFF
TRBV5-1	.	TRBJ2-2	TRBD1	TGCGCCAGCAGCTTGAGGACAGGGGCGGTCCGGGAGCTGTTTTTT	CASSLRTGAVRELFF
TRBV28	.	TRBJ2-3	.	TGTGCCAGCAGTTCAGTCGGAGGGGGCTACACAGATACGCAGTATTTT	CASSSVGGGYTDTQYF
TRBV11-2	few	TRBJ1-6	TRBD1	TGTGCCAGCAGCCTACAGGGGGCTAATTCACCCCTCCACTTT	CASSLQGANSPLHF
TRBV5-1	.	TRBJ2-5	.	TGCGCCAGCAGCTTCGAGGGTAAAGAGACCCAGTACTTC	CASSFEGKETQYF
TRBV20-1	.	TRBJ2-3	.	TGCAGTGCCCCGGACAGCTATACGCAGTATTTT	CSAPDSYTQYF